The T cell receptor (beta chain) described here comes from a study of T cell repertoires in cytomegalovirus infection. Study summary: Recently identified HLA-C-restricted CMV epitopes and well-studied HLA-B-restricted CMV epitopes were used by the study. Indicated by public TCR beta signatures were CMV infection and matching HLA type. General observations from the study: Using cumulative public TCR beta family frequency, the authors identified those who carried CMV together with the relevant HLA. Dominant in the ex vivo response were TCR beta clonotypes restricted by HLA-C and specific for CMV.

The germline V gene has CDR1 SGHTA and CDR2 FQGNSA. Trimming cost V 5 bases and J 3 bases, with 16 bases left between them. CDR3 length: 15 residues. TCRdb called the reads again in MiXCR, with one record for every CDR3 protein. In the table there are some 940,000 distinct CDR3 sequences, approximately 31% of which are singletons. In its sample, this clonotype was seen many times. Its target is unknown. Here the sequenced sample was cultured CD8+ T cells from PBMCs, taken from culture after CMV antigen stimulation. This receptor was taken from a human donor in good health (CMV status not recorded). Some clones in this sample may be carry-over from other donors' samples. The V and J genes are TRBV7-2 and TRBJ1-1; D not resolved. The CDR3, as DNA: TGTGCCAGCAGCCATAAGTCAGTGCAGGACACTGAAGCTTTCTTT. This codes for CASSHKSVQDTEAFF.